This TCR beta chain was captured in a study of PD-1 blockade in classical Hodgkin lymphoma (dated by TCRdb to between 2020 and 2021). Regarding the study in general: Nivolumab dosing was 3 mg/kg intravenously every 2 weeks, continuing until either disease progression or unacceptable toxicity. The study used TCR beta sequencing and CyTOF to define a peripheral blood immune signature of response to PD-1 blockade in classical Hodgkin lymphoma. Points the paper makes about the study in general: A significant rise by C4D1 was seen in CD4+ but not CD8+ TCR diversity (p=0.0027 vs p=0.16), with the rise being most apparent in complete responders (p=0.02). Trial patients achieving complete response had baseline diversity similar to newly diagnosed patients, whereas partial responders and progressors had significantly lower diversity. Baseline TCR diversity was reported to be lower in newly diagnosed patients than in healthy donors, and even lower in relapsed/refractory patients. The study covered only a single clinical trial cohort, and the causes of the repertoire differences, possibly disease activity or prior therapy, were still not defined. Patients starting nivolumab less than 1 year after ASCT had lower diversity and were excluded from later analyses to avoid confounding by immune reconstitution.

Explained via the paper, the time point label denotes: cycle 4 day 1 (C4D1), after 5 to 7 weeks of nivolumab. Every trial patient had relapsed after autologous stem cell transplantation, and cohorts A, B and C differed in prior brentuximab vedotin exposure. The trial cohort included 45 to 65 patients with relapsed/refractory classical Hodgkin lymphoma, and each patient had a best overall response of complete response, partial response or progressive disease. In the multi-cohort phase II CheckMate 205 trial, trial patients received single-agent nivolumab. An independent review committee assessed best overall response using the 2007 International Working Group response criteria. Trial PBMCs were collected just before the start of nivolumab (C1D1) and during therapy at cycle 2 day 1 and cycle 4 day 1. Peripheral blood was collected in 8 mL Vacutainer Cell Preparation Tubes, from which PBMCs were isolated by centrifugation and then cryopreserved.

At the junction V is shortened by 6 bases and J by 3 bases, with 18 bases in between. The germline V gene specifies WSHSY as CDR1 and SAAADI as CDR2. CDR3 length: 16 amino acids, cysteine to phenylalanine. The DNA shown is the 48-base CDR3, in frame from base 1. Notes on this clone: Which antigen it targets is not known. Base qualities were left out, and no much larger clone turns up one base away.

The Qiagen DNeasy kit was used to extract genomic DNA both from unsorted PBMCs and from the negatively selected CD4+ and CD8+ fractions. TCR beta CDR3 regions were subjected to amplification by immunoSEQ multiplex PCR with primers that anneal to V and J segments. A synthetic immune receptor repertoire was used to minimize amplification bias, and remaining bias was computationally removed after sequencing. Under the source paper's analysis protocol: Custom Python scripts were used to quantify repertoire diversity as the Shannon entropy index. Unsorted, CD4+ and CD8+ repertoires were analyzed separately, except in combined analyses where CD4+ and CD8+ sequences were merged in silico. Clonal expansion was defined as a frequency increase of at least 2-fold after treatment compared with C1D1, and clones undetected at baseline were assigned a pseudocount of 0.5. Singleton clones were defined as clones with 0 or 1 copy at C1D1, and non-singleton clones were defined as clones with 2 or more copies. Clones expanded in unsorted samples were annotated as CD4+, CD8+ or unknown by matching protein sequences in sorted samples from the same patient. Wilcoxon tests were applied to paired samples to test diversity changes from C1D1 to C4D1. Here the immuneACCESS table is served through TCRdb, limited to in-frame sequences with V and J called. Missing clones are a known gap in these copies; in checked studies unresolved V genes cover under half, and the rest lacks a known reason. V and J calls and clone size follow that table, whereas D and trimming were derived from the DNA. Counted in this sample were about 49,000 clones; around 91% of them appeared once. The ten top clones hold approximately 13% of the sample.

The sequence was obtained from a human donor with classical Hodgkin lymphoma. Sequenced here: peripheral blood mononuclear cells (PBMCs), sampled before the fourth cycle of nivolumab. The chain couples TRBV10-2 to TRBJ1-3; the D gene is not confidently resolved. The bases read TGCGCCAGCAGCCCGTCACTCGGGGAGTTTGGAAACACCATATATTTT. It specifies CASSPSLGEFGNTIYF.